The 6 T cell receptor beta chains given below trace back to one sample, sequenced in a study of blood T cell repertoires in COVID-19. Only in-frame clones appear in the TCRdb table, and some are missing; sequencing was by immunoSEQ multiplex PCR. The sample contains fewer than 250,000 clones, roughly 84% of which appear only once. Sequencing was carried out using PBMCs or T cells enriched from blood (not recorded which). The receptors derive from a woman aged 30 to 39 who had been exposed to COVID-19.

The gene calls are TRBV19 and TRBJ1-2; no clear D gene. CDR3 size: 14 residues. Per germline, CDR1 LNHDA and CDR2 SQIVND (reference sequence). V lost 7 bases to trimming and J lost 5 bases, with 17 bases between them. The CDR3 sequence: CASIGEKRGYGYTF. The CDR3 DNA follows: TGTGCCAGTATTGGGGAGAAGCGAGGGTATGGCTACACCTTC.

This chain links TRBV19 with TRBJ2-7, with D possibly TRBD1 on 5 matching bases. V was cut by 3 bases and J by 6 bases, with 12 bases left in between. Per the germline V gene, CDR1 is LNHDA and CDR2 is SQIVND (reference sequence). The CDR3 runs to 13 residues. CDR3 nucleotides: TGTGCCAGTAGTATCACCAGGGCATCCGAGCAGTACTTC. This gives the protein CASSITRASEQYF.

This clone is a singleton in its sample. This chain uses TRBV7-6 with TRBJ2-1; 12 nucleotides align to TRBD2. V lost 1 base to trimming and J lost 4 bases; unmatched junction nucleotides: 5. This CDR3 comprises 17 residues. The V gene's germline CDR1 is SGHVS and CDR2 FNYEAQ. CDR3 coding DNA: TGTGCCAGCAGCTTAGTACTAGCGGGGGGCCTATACAATGAGCAGTTCTTC. Residues: CASSLVLAGGLYNEQFF.

The V gene is TRBV1, the J gene TRBJ1-6. TRBV1 is a pseudogene segment. This CDR3 contains 17 residues. The CDR3 reads CTSSRLGCCSYNSPLHF. The CDR3 nucleotides read TGCACCAGCAGCCGCCTCGGGTGCTGCTCCTATAATTCACCCCTCCACTTT.

The rearrangement links TRBV27 to TRBJ1-1; 7 bases map to TRBD1. This CDR3 is 13 amino acids long. Per the germline V gene, CDR1 is MNHEY and CDR2 is SMNVEV (reference sequence). Losses at the gene ends were 0 bases for V and 8 bases for J; bases not matched to a gene: 3. The CDR3 loop is CASSLSQGVEAFF. In DNA form, the CDR3 reads TGTGCCAGCAGTTTATCGCAGGGGGTCGAAGCTTTCTTT.

The chain has TRBV6-1 and TRBJ2-2; D remains ambiguous. The CDR3 runs 16 residues. Germline V CDR1 and CDR2: MNHNS, SASEGT. The germline V and J ends were trimmed by 0 bases and 0 bases, with 8 bases remaining between them. The CDR3 DNA is TGTGCCAGCAGTGAAGCTAGAGGCACGAACACCGGGGAGCTGTTTTTT. It codes for CASSEARGTNTGELFF.